This T cell receptor beta chain was identified in a study of blood T cells in healthy people across ages. Germline loops: CDR1 SSHAT, CDR2 FNYEAQ (reference sequence). The CDR3 loop spans 15 amino acids. Regarding this clonotype: The junction shows a germline mismatch at one end, possibly a read error.

A second PCR of roughly 7 to 11 cycles used a sample-barcoded 5' primer and a J-beta primer mix. Using its own MiXCR run on the 5' RACE reads, TCRdb lists one record per CDR3 protein. The sample has 1.5 million to 2 million distinct CDR3 sequences; 40% to 55% are singletons. This clonotype was sampled from a woman between 35 and 50 years old in good health. Sequenced sample: blood. The rearrangement uses TRBV7-7 and TRBJ2-1; possible D gene TRBD1, 6 bases. CDR3 protein: CASSLYEQGVNEQFF. The CDR3 DNA reads as TGTGCTAGCAGCTTATACGAACAGGGAGTCAACGAGCAGTTCTTC.